A selection of T cell receptor beta chains follows, all from one sample in a study of T cells after yellow fever vaccination. TCRdb fed the 5' RACE reads into MiXCR, producing one record per CDR3 protein. The profile shows 150,000 to 200,000 distinct CDR3 sequences, approximately 6.2% of them singletons. Here the sequenced sample was CD4+ T cells sorted from PBMCs, taken on the day of the first yellow fever vaccination. These TCRs come from a man aged 18 to 35 who received the YFV17D yellow fever vaccine. CDR3s include the opening cysteine and the closing phenylalanine or tryptophan. D genes are given only for firm matches. For some rows the clone size is stated as once, few or many, or as a class when expanded; others skip it.

D	length	V	J	size	DNA	CDR3
-	14	TRBV12-5	TRBJ2-1	many	TGTGCTAGTGGTCTAGAGAGCTCCTACAATGAGCAGTTCTTC	CASGLESSYNEQFF
-	13	TRBV9	TRBJ2-3	many	TGTGCCAGCAGTGCACATAGAGGAGATACGCAGTATTTT	CASSAHRGDTQYF
-	14	TRBV5-6	TRBJ2-3	many	TGTGCCAGCAGCTTCGGGGGGCGCACAGATACGCAGTATTTT	CASSFGGRTDTQYF
TRBD1	14	TRBV12-3/TRBV12-4	TRBJ1-6	-	TGTGCCAGCAGGGTGACAGGGTCGGAATCACCCCTCCACTTT	CASRVTGSESPLHF
-	21	TRBV12-5	TRBJ2-6	few	TGTGCTAGTGGTTGGGCCTGGAGCAGGGGTATTAGTCAACCTGGGGCCAACGTCCTGACTTTC	CASGWAWSRGISQPGANVLTF
-	16	TRBV5-1	TRBJ2-2	many	TGCGCCAGCAGCTTGGCCGAAGGGGGGCCCACCGGGGAGCTGTTTTTT	CASSLAEGGPTGELFF
-	16	TRBV5-1	TRBJ2-4	many	TGCGCCAGCAGCTTGGGCGGCTATCTAGCCAAAAACATTCAGTACTTC	CASSLGGYLAKNIQYF
-	16	TRBV4-2	TRBJ1-4	many	TGTGCCAGCAGCCAAGGACCCGGCAGTGAAAATGAAAAACTGTTTTTT	CASSQGPGSENEKLFF
-	16	TRBV5-5	TRBJ2-1	many	TGTGCCAGCAGCTCCGGTCTGGGGGGGCATATCGATGAGCAGTTCTTC	CASSSGLGGHIDEQFF
TRBD2	14	TRBV20-1	TRBJ2-7	-	TGCTGTGCTAGAGATACGGGGACTAGGAGGGAGCAGTACTTC	CCARDTGTRREQYF
TRBD1	15	TRBV6-5	TRBJ2-5	many	TGTGCCAGCAGTTCCCTCGGGACAGCCCAAGAGACCCAGTACTTC	CASSSLGTAQETQYF
-	15	TRBV4-3	TRBJ2-3	many	TGCGCCAGCAGCCAAGAGGGCAAGGGGCGGGATACGCAGTATTTT	CASSQEGKGRDTQYF
-	15	TRBV20-1	TRBJ2-3	few	TGCAGTGCACCTTCACAGGGAAGGGGCACAGATACGCAGTATTTT	CSAPSQGRGTDTQYF
-	14	TRBV6-2/TRBV6-3	TRBJ1-1	-	TGTGCCAGCAGTACCACCGCCCTGGGCACTGAAGCTTTCTTT	CASSTTALGTEAFF
-	14	TRBV5-1	TRBJ2-2	-	TGCGCCAGCAGCCCACAGACGACAACCGGGGAGCTGTTTTTT	CASSPQTTTGELFF
-	15	TRBV5-1	TRBJ2-1	-	TGCGCCAGCAGTCCATATGGGAAAGGTGTGAAATGGAAGTTCTTC	CASSPYGKGVKWKFF
TRBD1	13	TRBV12-3/TRBV12-4	TRBJ1-2	few	TGTGCCAGCAGAGCGACAGGGATCGGGGGCTACACCTTC	CASRATGIGGYTF
-	14	TRBV7-9	TRBJ1-4	many	TGTGCCAGCAGGGGCCTCTATAGTAATGAAAAACTGTTTTTT	CASRGLYSNEKLFF
TRBD1	13	TRBV4-3	TRBJ1-6	many	TGCGCCGCCAGCCGGGACAGGGCTTCACCCCTCCACTTT	CAASRDRASPLHF
-	14	TRBV20-1	TRBJ2-5	few	TGCAGTGCTAGAGTTTGGGGGGTGCAAGAGACCCAGTACTTC	CSARVWGVQETQYF
TRBD1	15	TRBV5-1	TRBJ2-7	-	TGCGCCAGCACCGGGTCAGGGGGACCAACCTACGAGCAGTACTTC	CASTGSGGPTYEQYF
-	14	TRBV5-6	TRBJ2-7	many	TGTGCCAGCAGCTTGTGGGGGGCCATCTACGAGCAGTACTTC	CASSLWGAIYEQYF
-	16	TRBV7-6	TRBJ2-5	many	TGTGCCAGCAGCTTAACGGGGGGCCGAGGGAAAGAGACCCAGTACTTC	CASSLTGGRGKETQYF
-	16	TRBV4-1	TRBJ2-2	many	TGCGCCAGCAGCCAAACCCCTGGGGCGTACACCGGGGAGCTGTTTTTT	CASSQTPGAYTGELFF